This TCR beta chain stems from a study of T cells after posttransplantation cyclophosphamide. Study-level results: Recipient CMV seropositivity and CMV reactivation strongly tracked TRB clonality. Skin or GI-infiltrating T cells shared few TRB sequences with blood. Later blood repertoires were often dominated by clones from the donor CD8+ memory compartment.

This CDR3 has 13 amino acids. Looked up from germline, CDR1 is SGHVS and CDR2 is FQNEAQ. V lost 6 bases, J lost 6 bases, and 2 bases stayed unmatched. The table lists this clone with a few counts. Antigen: not known. Only in-frame clones appear in the TCRdb table, and some are missing; sequencing was by immunoSEQ multiplex PCR. The repertoire shows some 50,000 clones, none seen only once; the top ten take about 2.2%. The specimen was PBMCs. The clonotype comes from a man aged 35-49 years in good health, CMV-negative, and a related stem cell transplant donor. This chain uses TRBV7-8 with TRBJ2-2, with 9 bases lining up with TRBD1. The CDR3 region has the DNA TGTGCCAGCAGTACAGGGGGCGCCGGGGAGCTGTTTTTT. The encoded protein is CASSTGGAGELFF.